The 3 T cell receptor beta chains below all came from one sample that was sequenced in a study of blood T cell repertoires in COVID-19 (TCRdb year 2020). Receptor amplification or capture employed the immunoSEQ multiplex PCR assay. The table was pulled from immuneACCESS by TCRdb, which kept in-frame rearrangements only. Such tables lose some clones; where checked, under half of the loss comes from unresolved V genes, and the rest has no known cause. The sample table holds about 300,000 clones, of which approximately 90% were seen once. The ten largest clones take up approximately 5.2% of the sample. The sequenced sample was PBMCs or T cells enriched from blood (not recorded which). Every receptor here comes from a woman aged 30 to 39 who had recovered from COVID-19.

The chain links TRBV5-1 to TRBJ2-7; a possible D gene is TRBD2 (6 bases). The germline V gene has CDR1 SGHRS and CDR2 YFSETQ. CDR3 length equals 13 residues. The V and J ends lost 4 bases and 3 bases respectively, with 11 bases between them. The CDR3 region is CASSQRLGYEQYF. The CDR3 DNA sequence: TGCGCCAGCAGCCAGAGACTAGGCTACGAGCAGTACTTC.

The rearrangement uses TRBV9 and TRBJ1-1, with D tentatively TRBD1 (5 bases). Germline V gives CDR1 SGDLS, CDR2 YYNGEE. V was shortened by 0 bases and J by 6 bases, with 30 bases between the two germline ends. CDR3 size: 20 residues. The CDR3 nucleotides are TGTGCCAGCAGCGTAGAGGGGCCCCGACTCAGGCAGTGGGGGGGGGCTGAAGCTTTCTTT. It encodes CASSVEGPRLRQWGGAEAFF. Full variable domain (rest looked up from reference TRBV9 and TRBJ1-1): DSGVTQTPKHLITATGQRVTLRCSPRSGDLSVYWYQQSLDQGLQFLIQYYNGEERAKGNILERFSAQQFPDLHSELNLSSLELGDSALYFCASSVEGPRLRQWGGAEAFFGQGTRLTVV.

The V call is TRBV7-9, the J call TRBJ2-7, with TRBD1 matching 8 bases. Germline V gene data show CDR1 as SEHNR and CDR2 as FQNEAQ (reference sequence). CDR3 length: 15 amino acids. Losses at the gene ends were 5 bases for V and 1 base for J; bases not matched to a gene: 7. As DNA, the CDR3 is TGTGCCAGCAGCCCAGGGACAGGCCTTTCCTACGAGCAGTACTTC. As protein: CASSPGTGLSYEQYF.